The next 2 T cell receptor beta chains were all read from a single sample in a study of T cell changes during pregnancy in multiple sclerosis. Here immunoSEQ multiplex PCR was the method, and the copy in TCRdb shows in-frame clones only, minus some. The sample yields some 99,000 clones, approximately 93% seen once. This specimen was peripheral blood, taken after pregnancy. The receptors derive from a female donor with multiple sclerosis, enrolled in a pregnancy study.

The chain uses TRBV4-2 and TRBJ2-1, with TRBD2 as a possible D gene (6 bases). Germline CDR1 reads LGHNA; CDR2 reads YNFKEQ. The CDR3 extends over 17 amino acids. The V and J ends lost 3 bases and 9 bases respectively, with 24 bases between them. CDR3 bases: TGTGCCAGCAGCCAGGAATTAAGCCGGGACTTAGGGTGTGAGCAGTTCTTC. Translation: CASSQELSRDLGCEQFF.

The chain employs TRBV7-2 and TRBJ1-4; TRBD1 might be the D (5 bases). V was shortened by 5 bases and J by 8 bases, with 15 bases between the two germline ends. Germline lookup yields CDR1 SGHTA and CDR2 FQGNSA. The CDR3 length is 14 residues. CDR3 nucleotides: TGTGCCAGCAGCCGCGTGGGGCAGCTAGAAAAACTGTTTTTT. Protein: CASSRVGQLEKLFF.